The 14 T cell receptor beta chains below all came from one sample that was sequenced in a study of early T cells in non-severe SARS-CoV-2 infection. TCRdb re-called the 5' RACE reads through MiXCR, storing one row per CDR3 protein. Of over 25,000 distinct CDR3 sequences listed, 6% to 8.5% are singletons. The sample taken for sequencing was whole blood. All receptors derive from an adult who was a healthcare worker with PCR-confirmed SARS-CoV-2 infection or an uninfected control (not recorded which).

Ten or more counts support this clonotype. J is TRBJ1-2 and V is TRBV2, with no clear D. There are 14 residues in the CDR3. Germline CDR1 reads SNHLY; CDR2 reads FYNNEI. Trimming pared 3 bases from V and 3 bases from J, leaving 11 bases between. The CDR3 bases are TGTGCCAGCAGTGACGAGGTTCCACACTATGGCTACACCTTC. The encoded protein is CASSDEVPHYGYTF.

This clonotype occurred a few times. This sequence joins TRBV27 and TRBJ2-5; TRBD2 aligns across 13 bases. Germline loops: CDR1 MNHEY, CDR2 SMNVEV (reference sequence). The V and J ends lost 7 bases and 3 bases, in that order; junction bases with no gene match: 5. The CDR3 is 15 amino acids. The CDR3 loop is CASTRTSGREETQYF. The CDR3 region has the DNA TGTGCCAGCACTCGGACTAGCGGGAGAGAAGAGACCCAGTACTTC.

This clonotype showed up just a few times. The chain has TRBV18 and TRBJ2-7, with D possibly TRBD2 on 6 matching bases. V lost 6 bases, J lost 7 bases, and 22 bases lay in between. CDR3 length: 15 residues. CDR1 and CDR2 (germline): KGHSH, LQKENI. The DNA of the CDR3 is TGTGCCAGCTCCGCCTCGGAGGGCAGGGCGGCTGAGCAGTACTTC. Translating it yields CASSASEGRAAEQYF.

This clonotype is classed as medium-sized. The chain has TRBV29-1 and TRBJ2-1, with 10 nucleotides matching TRBD2. Germline-derived CDR1 and CDR2 are SQVTM and ANQGSEA. The V segment lost 6 bases and the J segment 4 bases; nucleotides outside the gene matches: 9. This CDR3 spans 15 amino acids. This CDR3 is CSVGRPSGSYNEQFF. Here the CDR3 DNA reads TGCAGCGTAGGGAGGCCTAGCGGGAGTTACAATGAGCAGTTCTTC.

Remarks on this clonotype: The junction does not match germline at one end; this may be a read error. The rearrangement uses TRBV12-3 or TRBV12-4 and TRBJ1-1; D gene uncertain. This CDR3 contains 13 residues. The CDR3 bases are TGTGCCAGCAGTTATCAAGTGAACACTGAAGTTTTCTTT. This translates into CASSYQVNTEVFF.

The chain is built from TRBV4-1 and TRBJ2-1, with D hard to call. Germline-derived CDR1 and CDR2 are MGHRA and YSYEKL. This CDR3 contains 14 residues. Trimming shortened V by 0 bases and J by 8 bases, and 11 bases separated the two germline ends. The CDR3 bases are TGCGCCAGCAGCCAAGATCGGATAGTCGATGAGCAGTTCTTC. It encodes CASSQDRIVDEQFF.

Ten or more counts support this clonotype. The chain couples TRBV6-5 to TRBJ2-5; possible D gene TRBD1, 6 bases. The CDR3 is made up of 11 amino acids. The V end lost 2 bases, the J end lost 9 bases, and 7 bases lay between the germline ends. CDR1 and CDR2 (germline): MNHEY, SVGAGI. CDR3 residues: CASSYEGAQYF. CDR3 nucleotide sequence: TGTGCCAGCAGTTACGAGGGGGCCCAGTACTTC.

The chain is built from TRBV19 and TRBJ1-5; D possibly corresponds to TRBD1 (6 bases). The CDR3 is 12 residues long. V dropped 7 bases and J dropped 4 bases, with 8 bases sitting between them. Germline V gene lookup returns CDR1 LNHDA and CDR2 SQIVND (reference sequence). The CDR3 is CASTDRNQPQHF. CDR3 coding DNA: TGTGCCAGTACTGACAGGAATCAGCCCCAGCATTTT.

In this sample, this clonotype turned up many times. J is TRBJ1-2 and V is TRBV5-1; 9 bases line up with TRBD1. The germline V gene has CDR1 SGHRS and CDR2 YFSETQ. This CDR3 has 17 residues. Germline trimming cut 4 bases from V and 0 bases from J; bases unmatched to any gene: 10. The CDR3 sequence is CASSPDRGADPNYGYTF. DNA of the CDR3: TGCGCCAGCAGCCCAGACAGGGGGGCGGATCCTAACTATGGCTACACCTTC.

In its sample, this clonotype was seen many times. J is TRBJ2-1 and V is TRBV29-1, with 9 bases fitting TRBD1. V shed 5 bases, J shed 5 bases, and the junction held 13 bases outside the gene matches. Germline CDR1 and CDR2: SQVTM and ANQGSEA. The CDR3 has 16 amino acids. CDR3 sequence (DNA): TGCAGCGTTCCCAAAAGGGGGACAGGGATGGACAATGAGCAGTTCTTC. Amino acid sequence: CSVPKRGTGMDNEQFF.

This clonotype has at least ten counts. This chain joins TRBV15 and TRBJ2-2; unclear D gene. The germline V gene encodes CDR1 LNHNV and CDR2 YYDKDF (reference sequence). V was shortened by 1 base and J by 10 bases, with 4 bases between the two germline ends. The CDR3 loop spans 11 amino acids. CDR3 DNA: TGTGCCACCAGCAGAGGACAGGAGCTGTTTTTT. Translating it yields CATSRGQELFF.

This clonotype was seen ten or more times. The rearrangement joins TRBV28 to TRBJ1-4, with D tentatively TRBD1 (5 bases). Germline-derived CDR1 and CDR2 are MDHEN and SYDVKM. The V end lost 5 bases, the J end lost 8 bases, and 15 bases lay between the germline ends. This CDR3 has 14 amino acids. The CDR3 DNA follows: TGTGCCAGCAGTCCCACGGGGGTCAGGGAAAAACTGTTTTTT. This gives the protein CASSPTGVREKLFF.

The V call is TRBV27, the J call TRBJ1-1; 9 bases map to TRBD1. There are 17 residues in the CDR3. Germline V CDR1 and CDR2: MNHEY, SMNVEV (reference sequence). Germline trimming cut 3 bases from V and 0 bases from J; bases unmatched to any gene: 8. CDR3 sequence reads: CASSFAGTGPMNTEAFF. In DNA form, the CDR3 reads TGTGCCAGCAGTTTCGCCGGGACAGGGCCGATGAACACTGAAGCTTTCTTT.

This clonotype occurred many times. V gene TRBV29-1 combines with J gene TRBJ2-6; possible D gene TRBD1, 6 bases. The CDR3 is 15 amino acids. Between the trimmed V and J ends, which lost 2 bases and 1 base, there was a span of 9 bases. Germline lookup yields CDR1 SQVTM and CDR2 ANQGSEA. This chain's CDR3 is CSVEMGTSGANVLTF. Here the CDR3 DNA reads TGCAGCGTTGAAATGGGGACATCTGGGGCCAACGTCCTGACTTTC.